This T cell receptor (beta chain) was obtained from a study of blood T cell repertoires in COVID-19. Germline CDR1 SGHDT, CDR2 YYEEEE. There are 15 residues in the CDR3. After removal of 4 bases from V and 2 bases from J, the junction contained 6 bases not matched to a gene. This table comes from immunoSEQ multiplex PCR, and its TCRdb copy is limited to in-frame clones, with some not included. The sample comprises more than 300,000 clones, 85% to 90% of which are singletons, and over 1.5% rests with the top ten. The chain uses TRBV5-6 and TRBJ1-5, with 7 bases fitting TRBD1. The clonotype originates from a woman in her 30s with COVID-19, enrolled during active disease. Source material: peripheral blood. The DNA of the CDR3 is TGTGCCAGCAGCGTGAGGGGGCTTGGCAATCAGCCCCAGCATTTT. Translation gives CASSVRGLGNQPQHF.